These 9 T cell receptor beta chains share one sample of origin, sequenced in a study of CXCR3-negative and CXCR3-positive naive CD8 T cells (dated by TCRdb to about 2019). The paper's findings and limits, for the study overall: TRB CDR3s from CXCR3-positive naive cells showed higher hydrophobicity (lower Kidera factor 4), lower energy, and higher strength and volume indices than CXCR3-negative naive cells.

Sequencing was performed on a NextSeq 550. The Human TCR Profiling Kit (MiLaboratory) was used to prepare UMI-labeled 5' RACE TRB cDNA libraries. TCRdb reprocessed the reads and provides one entry for every CDR3 protein sequence; no DNA is given. The sample has about 130,000 distinct CDR3 sequences on record. 0.41% of the sample is taken by the ten largest. No cognate antigen is known for these TCRs. Sequences were obtained from naive CXCR3+ CD8+ T cells from blood. This sample's cell subset or site label indicates: CD45RO-CCR7+CD27+CD95- naive CD8+ T cells expressing CXCR3 (TNR3+). The source is a human donor in good health. Some clones in this sample may be carry-over from other donors' samples.

CDR3 protein: CASSQDSIGTLSYEQYF. This rearrangement joins TRBV4-3 to TRBJ2-7; with no DNA, the TCRdb D assignment of TRBD1 cannot be verified. Germline CDR1 and CDR2: LGHNA and YSLEER. The CDR3 sequence is 17 residues long.

The V and J genes are TRBV7-9 and TRBJ2-1. In germline, CDR1 is SEHNR, CDR2 FQNEAQ (reference sequence). The CDR3 is 15 amino acids. Here the CDR3 reads CASSLGQDSYNEQFF.

V and J are TRBV7-2 and TRBJ1-1; TCRdb returns TRBD1, unconfirmable since there is no DNA. Looked up from germline, CDR1 is SGHTA and CDR2 is FQGNSA. This CDR3 has 12 amino acids. The CDR3 is CASSLVQAEAFF. Full variable domain (rest looked up from reference TRBV7-2 and TRBJ1-1): GAGVSQSPSNKVTEKGKDVELRCDPISGHTALYWYRQSLGQGLEFLIYFQGNSAPDKSGLPSDRFSAERTGGSVSTLTIQRTQQEDSAVYLCASSLVQAEAFFGQGTRLTVV.

The chain employs TRBV7-9 and TRBJ2-7; TCRdb calls TRBD2, which cannot be checked without DNA. CDR3 length: 16 residues. Germline CDR1 is SEHNR and CDR2 is FQNEAQ (reference sequence). The CDR3 sequence: CASSLGLAGASYEQYF.

V gene TRBV11-2 combines with J gene TRBJ2-7; TCRdb reports TRBD2, a call that lacks DNA to check it against. Germline CDR1 and CDR2: SGHAT and FQNNGV. This CDR3 is 17 amino acids long. The CDR3 region is CASSSTVAGGRFYEQYF. The entire variable domain, with the rest obtained from reference TRBV11-2 and TRBJ2-7, is as follows: EAGVAQSPRYKIIEKRQSVAFWCNPISGHATLYWYQQILGQGPKLLIQFQNNGVVDDSQLPKDRFSAERLKGVDSTLKIQPAKLEDSAVYLCASSSTVAGGRFYEQYFGPGTRLTVT.

This sequence joins TRBV4-3 and TRBJ2-1. The CDR3 is made up of 14 amino acids. The germline gives CDR1 LGHNA, CDR2 YSLEER. CDR3 loop: CASSQDAVYNEQFF.

V gene TRBV28 combines with J gene TRBJ1-5. This CDR3 has 11 amino acids. The V gene's germline CDR1 is MDHEN and CDR2 SYDVKM. CDR3 in amino acids: CASSFPQPQHF.

The V and J genes are TRBV5-1 and TRBJ2-1. Germline V lookup: CDR1 SGHRS, CDR2 YFSETQ. This CDR3 contains 16 residues. CDR3 sequence reads: CASSLVLLDSGGEQFF.

This chain connects TRBV28 to TRBJ2-5; the D gene TCRdb calls, TRBD2, cannot be checked with no DNA. Germline CDR1 MDHEN, CDR2 SYDVKM. The length of the CDR3 is 15 residues. CDR3 amino acids: CASSLRLALGETQYF.